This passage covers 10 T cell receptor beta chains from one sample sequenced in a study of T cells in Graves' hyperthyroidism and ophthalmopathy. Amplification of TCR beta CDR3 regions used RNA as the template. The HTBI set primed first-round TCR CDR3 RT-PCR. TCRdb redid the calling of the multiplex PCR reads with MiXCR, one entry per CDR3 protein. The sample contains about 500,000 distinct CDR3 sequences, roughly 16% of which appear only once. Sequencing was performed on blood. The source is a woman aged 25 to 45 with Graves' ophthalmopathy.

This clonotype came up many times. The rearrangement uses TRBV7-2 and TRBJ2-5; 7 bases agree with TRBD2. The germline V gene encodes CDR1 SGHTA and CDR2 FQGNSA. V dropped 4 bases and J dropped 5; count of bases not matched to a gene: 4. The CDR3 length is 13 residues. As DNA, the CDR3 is TGTGCCAGCAGCTCTAGCGGCTGGGAGACCCAGTACTTC. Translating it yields CASSSSGWETQYF.

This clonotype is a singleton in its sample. This chain's CDR3 is CASSSGRQGGDDTQYF. CDR3 coding DNA: TGTGCCAGCAGCTCCGGTAGACAGGGAGGCGATGATACGCAGTATTTT. This chain joins TRBV11-3 and TRBJ2-3; tentatively, D is TRBD1 (7 bases). The V end lost 4 bases, the J end lost 6 bases, and 20 bases lay between the germline ends. This CDR3 contains 16 residues. Germline V gene sequence: CDR1 SGHNT, CDR2 YENEEA. Together with reference TRBV11-3 and TRBJ2-3, the CDR3 gives the full variable domain: EAGVVQSPRYKIIEKKQPVAFWCNPISGHNTLYWYLQNLGQGPELLIRYENEEAVDDSQLPKDRFSAERLKGVDSTLKIQPAELGDSAVYLCASSSGRQGGDDTQYFGPGTRLTVL.

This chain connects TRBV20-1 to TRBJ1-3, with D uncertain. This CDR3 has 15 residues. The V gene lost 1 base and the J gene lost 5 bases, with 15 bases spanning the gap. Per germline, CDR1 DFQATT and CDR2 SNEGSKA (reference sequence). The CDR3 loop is CSARGPRGSRNTIYF. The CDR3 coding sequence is TGCAGTGCTAGAGGCCCTCGGGGTAGCCGAAACACCATATATTTT.

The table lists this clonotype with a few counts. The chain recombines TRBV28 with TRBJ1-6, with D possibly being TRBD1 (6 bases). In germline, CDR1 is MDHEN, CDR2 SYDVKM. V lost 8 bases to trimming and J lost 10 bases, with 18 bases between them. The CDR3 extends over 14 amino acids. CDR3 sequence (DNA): TGTGCCAGCTTCCGGGGGGCCTCAGCGTCACCCCTCCACTTT. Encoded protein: CASFRGASASPLHF.

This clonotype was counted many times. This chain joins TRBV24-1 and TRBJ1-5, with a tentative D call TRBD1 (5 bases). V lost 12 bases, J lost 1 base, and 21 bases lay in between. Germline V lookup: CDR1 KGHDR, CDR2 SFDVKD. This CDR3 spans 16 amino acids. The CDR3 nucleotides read TGTGCCTCCCAGAGGGGTGACGTCGGAAGCAATCAGCCCCAGCATTTT. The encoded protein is CASQRGDVGSNQPQHF.

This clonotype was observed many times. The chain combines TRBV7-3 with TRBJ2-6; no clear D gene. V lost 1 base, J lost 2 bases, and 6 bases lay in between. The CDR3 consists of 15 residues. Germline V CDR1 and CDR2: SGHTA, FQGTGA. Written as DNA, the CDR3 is TGTGCCAGCAGCTTAATGGGGACTGGGGCCAACGTCCTGACTTTC. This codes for CASSLMGTGANVLTF. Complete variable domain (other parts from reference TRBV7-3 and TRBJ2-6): GAGVSQTPSNKVTEKGKYVELRCDPISGHTALYWYRQSLGQGPEFLIYFQGTGAADDSGLPNDRFFAVRPEGSVSTLKIQRTERGDSAVYLCASSLMGTGANVLTFGAGSRLTVL.

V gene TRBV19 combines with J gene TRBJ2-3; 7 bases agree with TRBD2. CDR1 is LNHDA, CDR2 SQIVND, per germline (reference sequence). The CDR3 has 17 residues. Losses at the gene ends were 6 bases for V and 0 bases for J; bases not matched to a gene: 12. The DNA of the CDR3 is TGTGCCAGTAGACTCGACGGCTTAGCGGGCAGCACAGATACGCAGTATTTT. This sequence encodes CASRLDGLAGSTDTQYF.

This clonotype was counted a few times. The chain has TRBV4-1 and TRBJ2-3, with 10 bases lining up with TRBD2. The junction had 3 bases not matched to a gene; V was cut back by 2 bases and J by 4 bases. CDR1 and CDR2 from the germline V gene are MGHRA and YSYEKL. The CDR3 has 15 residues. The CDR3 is CASSQSSGSADTQYF. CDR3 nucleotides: TGCGCCAGCAGCCAATCTAGCGGGAGTGCAGATACGCAGTATTTT.

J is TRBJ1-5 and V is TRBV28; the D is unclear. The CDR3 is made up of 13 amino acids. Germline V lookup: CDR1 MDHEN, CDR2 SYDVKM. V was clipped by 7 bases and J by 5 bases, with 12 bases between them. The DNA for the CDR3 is TGTGCCAGCACAATCAGAGCCCATCAGCCCCAGCATTTT. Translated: CASTIRAHQPQHF.

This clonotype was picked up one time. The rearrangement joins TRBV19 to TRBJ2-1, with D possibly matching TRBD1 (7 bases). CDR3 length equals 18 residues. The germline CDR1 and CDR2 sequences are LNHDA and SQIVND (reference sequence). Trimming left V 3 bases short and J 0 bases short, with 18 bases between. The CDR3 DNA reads TGTGCCAGTAGTATTTGGGGGGCAGGGGGGAGCTCCTACAATGAGCAGTTCTTC. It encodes CASSIWGAGGSSYNEQFF.